This T cell receptor beta chain was captured in a study of blood T cell repertoires in COVID-19 (dated by TCRdb to 2020 to 2021). Notes on the research overall: Samples from collaborators originated in the United States, Italy and Spain and spanned both the acute and convalescent phases of COVID-19. Subjects who had been exposed to COVID-19, were actively infected with it, or had recovered from it provided the deeply sampled blood TCRbeta repertoires that made up the dataset. Samples came from the ongoing ImmuneRACE study (first 160 participants) plus 1,254 subjects from 6 global collaborators. The prospective study material was composed of cDNA or gDNA derived from T cells, B-cell-depleted T cells, or PBMCs. Nearly every sample came with metadata listing a de-identified subject ID, COVID-19 status, age in years and sex. HLA class I and class II types, where available, came from metadata supplied by the sample provider rather than from assay-based typing. The repertoires were made available in a free public database intended to serve as a resource for research on the immune response to SARS-CoV-2.

Overall results and qualifications from the work: Clinical and demographic metadata were provided uncurated, with the amount varying by source and participant.

Trimming costs V 3 bases and J 3 bases, and their ends lie 6 bases apart. Looking up the germline V gene yields CDR1 SNHLY and CDR2 FYNNEI. The CDR3 runs 13 residues from the cysteine to the phenylalanine. The sequence is cut down to CDR3 DNA, 39 bases in frame from base 1. Whole blood was collected in K2EDTA tubes by collaborating institutions according to the institutions' own protocols. For TCRbeta analysis, collaborators shipped samples as frozen whole blood, isolated PBMCs, or DNA extracted from either of those sample types. TCRbeta CDR3 regions were amplified from genomic DNA using the immunoSEQ Assay, a bias-controlled multiplex PCR. Per the original workflow: The number of nucleated cells in each sample was estimated from the amplification of reference gene primers within the assay. To quantify the absolute abundance of each unique TCRbeta CDR3 rearrangement, sequence reads were collapsed and filtered. Productive Simpson clonality was computed per sample as the square root of Simpson's diversity index over productive rearrangements. Drawn from immuneACCESS, this table holds only the in-frame rearrangements with V and J called that TCRdb kept. Clones are partly lost; checked studies trace under half to an unresolved V gene and leave the rest unexplained. V, J and clone size are taken as reported in that table, and D and trimming were inferred from the DNA itself. This sample is represented by hundreds of thousands of clones; roughly 87% of them were singletons. Roughly 2.3% of the sample goes to the ten largest clones.

A note on this clone: Its antigen has not been determined. The record has no base qualities; no much larger clone is one base away.

The chain links TRBV2 with TRBJ2-1; too little of a D gene remains to name it. The TCR originated in a man aged 18 to 29 with active or convalescent COVID-19. The sequencing sample was made of peripheral blood. CDR3 reads: CASSDPNYNEQFF. The bases read TGTGCCAGCAGTGACCCCAACTACAATGAGCAGTTCTTC.